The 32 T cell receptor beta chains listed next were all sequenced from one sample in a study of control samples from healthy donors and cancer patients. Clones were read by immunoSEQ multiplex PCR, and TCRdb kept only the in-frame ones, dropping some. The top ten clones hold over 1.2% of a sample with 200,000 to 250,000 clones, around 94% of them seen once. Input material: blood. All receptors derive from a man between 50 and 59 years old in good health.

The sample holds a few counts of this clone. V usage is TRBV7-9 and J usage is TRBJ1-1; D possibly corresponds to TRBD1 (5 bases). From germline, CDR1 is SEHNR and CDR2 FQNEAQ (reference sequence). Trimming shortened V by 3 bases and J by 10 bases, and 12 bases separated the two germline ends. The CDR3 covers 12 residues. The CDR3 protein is CASSFLGEVAFF. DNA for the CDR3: TGTGCCAGCAGCTTCCTGGGGGAGGTAGCTTTCTTT. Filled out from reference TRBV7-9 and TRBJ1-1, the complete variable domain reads DTGVSQNPRHKITKRGQNVTFRCDPISEHNRLYWYRQTLGQGPEFLTYFQNEAQLEKSRLLSDRFSAERPKGSFSTLEIQRTEQGDSAMYLCASSFLGEVAFFGQGTRLTVV.

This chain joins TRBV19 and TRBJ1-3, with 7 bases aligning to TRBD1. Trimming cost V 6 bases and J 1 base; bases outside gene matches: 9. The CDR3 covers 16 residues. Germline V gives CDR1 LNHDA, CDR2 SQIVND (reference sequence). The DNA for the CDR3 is TGTGCCAGTAGCTACTCCAGGGGGTCTTCTGGAAACACCATATATTTT. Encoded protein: CASSYSRGSSGNTIYF.

CDR3 amino acids: CASSPSPNYGYTF. The CDR3 bases are TGTGCCAGCAGCCCCTCACCTAACTATGGCTACACCTTC. The chain recombines TRBV9 with TRBJ1-2; D call uncertain. Trimming cost V 4 bases and J 0 bases, with 7 bases left between them. Germline V gene lookup returns CDR1 SGDLS and CDR2 YYNGEE. CDR3 length: 13 residues.

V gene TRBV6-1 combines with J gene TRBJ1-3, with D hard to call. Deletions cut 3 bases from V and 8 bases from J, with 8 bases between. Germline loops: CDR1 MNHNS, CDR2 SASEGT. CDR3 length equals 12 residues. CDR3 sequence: CASSESGDTIYF. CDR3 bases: TGTGCCAGCAGTGAGTCGGGTGACACCATATATTTT.

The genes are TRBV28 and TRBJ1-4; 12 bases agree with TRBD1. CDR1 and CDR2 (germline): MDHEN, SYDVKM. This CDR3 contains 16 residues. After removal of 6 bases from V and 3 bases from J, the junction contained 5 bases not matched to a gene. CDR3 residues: CASRRDRGLANEKLFF. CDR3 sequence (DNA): TGTGCCAGCAGGAGGGACAGGGGGCTGGCTAATGAAAAACTGTTTTTT.

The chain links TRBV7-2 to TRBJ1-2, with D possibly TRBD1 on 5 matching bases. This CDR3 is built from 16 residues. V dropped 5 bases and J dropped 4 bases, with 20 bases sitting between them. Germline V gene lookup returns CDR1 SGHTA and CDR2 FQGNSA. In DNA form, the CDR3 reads TGTGCCAGCAGCCCTACTGTCCGGGGGAGGGTCTATGGCTACACCTTC. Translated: CASSPTVRGRVYGYTF. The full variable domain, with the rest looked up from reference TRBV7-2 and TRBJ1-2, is GAGVSQSPSNKVTEKGKDVELRCDPISGHTALYWYRQSLGQGLEFLIYFQGNSAPDKSGLPSDRFSAERTGGSVSTLTIQRTQQEDSAVYLCASSPTVRGRVYGYTFGSGTRLTVV.

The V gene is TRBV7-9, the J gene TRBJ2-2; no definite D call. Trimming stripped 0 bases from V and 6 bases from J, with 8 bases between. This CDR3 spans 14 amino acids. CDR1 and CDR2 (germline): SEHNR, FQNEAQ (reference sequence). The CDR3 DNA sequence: TGTGCCAGCAGCTTAGCGGGGTACGCCGGGGAGCTGTTTTTT. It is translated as CASSLAGYAGELFF.

The chain's CDR3 is CASSLKLLGNTEAFF. The CDR3 coding sequence is TGTGCCAGCAGCTTAAAATTGCTAGGGAACACTGAAGCTTTCTTT. This sequence joins TRBV7-2 and TRBJ1-1; no firm D call. This CDR3 has 15 amino acids. CDR1 is SGHTA, CDR2 FQGNSA, per germline. Trimming removed 2 bases at V and 1 base at J, with 11 bases between.

CDR3 DNA sequence: TGTGCCAGCAGCCAAGGCCTAGCGGGGAGCGGAACAGATACGCAGTATTTT. It translates to CASSQGLAGSGTDTQYF. This chain links TRBV3-1 (or the pseudogene TRBV3-2) with TRBJ2-3; 9 bases are shared with TRBD2. Germline-derived CDR1 and CDR2 are LGHDT and YNNKEL (reference sequence). The V segment lost 1 base and the J segment 3 bases; nucleotides outside the gene matches: 8. This CDR3 spans 17 amino acids.

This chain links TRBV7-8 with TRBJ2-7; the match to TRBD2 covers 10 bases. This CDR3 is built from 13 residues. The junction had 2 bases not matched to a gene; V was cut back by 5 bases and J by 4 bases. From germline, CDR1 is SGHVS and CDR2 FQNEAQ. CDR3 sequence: CASSRTSGYEQYF. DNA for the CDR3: TGTGCCAGCAGCCGGACTAGCGGTTACGAGCAGTACTTC.

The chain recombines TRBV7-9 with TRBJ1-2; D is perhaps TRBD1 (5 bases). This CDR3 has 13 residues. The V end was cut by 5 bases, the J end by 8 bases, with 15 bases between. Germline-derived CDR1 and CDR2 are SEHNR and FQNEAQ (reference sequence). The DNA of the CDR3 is TGTGCCAGCAGCGGGGACCGACCCTGGGGCTACACCTTC. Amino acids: CASSGDRPWGYTF.

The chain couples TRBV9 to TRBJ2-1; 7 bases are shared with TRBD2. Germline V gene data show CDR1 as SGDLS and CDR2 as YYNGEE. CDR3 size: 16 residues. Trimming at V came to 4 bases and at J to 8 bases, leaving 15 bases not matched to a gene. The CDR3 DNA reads TGTGCCAGCAGCCCCCCAGCGGGGTCGATTACACATGAGCAGTTCTTC. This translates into CASSPPAGSITHEQFF.

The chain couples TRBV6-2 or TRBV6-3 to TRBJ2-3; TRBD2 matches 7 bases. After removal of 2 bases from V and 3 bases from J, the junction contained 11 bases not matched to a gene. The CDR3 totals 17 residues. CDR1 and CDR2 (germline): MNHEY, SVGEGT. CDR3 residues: CASSYPQGREGTDTQYF. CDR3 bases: TGTGCCAGCAGTTACCCCCAGGGCAGGGAGGGGACAGATACGCAGTATTTT.

The CDR3 sequence is CASSLRPSYEQYV. The DNA of the CDR3 is TGTGCCAGCAGCTTGCGACCCAGCTACGAGCAGTACGTC. The chain employs TRBV7-2 and TRBJ2-7; D is uncertain. There are 13 residues in the CDR3. The ends were cut back, 3 bases at V and 3 bases at J, with 9 bases in the middle. The germline V gene has CDR1 SGHTA and CDR2 FQGNSA.

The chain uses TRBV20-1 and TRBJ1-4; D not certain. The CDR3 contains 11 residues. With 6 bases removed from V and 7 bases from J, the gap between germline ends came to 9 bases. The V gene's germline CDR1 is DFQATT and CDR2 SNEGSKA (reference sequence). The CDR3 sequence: CSAPYGEKLFF. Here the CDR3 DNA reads TGCAGTGCCCCGTATGGTGAAAAACTGTTTTTT.

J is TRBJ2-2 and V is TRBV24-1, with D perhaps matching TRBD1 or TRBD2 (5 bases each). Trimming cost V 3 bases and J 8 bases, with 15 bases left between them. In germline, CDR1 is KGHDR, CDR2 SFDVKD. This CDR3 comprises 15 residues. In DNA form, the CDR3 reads TGTGCCACCAGTGATGCGAAAGGGACGTCGGGGGAGCTGTTTTTT. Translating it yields CATSDAKGTSGELFF.

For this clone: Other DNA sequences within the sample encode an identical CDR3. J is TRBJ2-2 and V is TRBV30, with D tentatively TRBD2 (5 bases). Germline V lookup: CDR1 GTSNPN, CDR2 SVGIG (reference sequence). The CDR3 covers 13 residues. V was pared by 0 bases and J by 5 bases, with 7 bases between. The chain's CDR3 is CAWSVGGTGELFF. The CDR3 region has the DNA TGTGCCTGGAGTGTAGGCGGGACCGGGGAGCTGTTTTTT.

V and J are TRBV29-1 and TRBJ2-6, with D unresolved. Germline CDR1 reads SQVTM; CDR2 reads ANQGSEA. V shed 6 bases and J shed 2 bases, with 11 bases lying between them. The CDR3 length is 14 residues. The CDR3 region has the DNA TGCAGCGTGGGGTCAGAGACTGGGGCCAACGTCCTGACTTTC. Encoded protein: CSVGSETGANVLTF.

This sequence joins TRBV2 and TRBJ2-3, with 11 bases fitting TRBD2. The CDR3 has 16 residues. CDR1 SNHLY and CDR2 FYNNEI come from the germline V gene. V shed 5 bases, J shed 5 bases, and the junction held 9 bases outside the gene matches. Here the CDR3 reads CASSFRLAGTGDTQYF. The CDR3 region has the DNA TGTGCCAGCAGTTTCCGACTAGCGGGGACGGGAGATACGCAGTATTTT.

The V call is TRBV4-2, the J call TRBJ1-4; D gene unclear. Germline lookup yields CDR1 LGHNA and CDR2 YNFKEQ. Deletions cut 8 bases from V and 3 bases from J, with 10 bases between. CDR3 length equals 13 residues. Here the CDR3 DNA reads TGTGCCAGCCTATCAGTTCCTAATGAAAAACTGTTTTTT. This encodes CASLSVPNEKLFF.

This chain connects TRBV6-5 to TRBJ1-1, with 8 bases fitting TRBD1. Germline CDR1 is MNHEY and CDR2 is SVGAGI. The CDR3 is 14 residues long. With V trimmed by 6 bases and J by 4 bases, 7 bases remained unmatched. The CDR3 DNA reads TGTGCCAGCAGGCCCGGGACAGGAGGCACTGAAGCTTTCTTT. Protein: CASRPGTGGTEAFF.

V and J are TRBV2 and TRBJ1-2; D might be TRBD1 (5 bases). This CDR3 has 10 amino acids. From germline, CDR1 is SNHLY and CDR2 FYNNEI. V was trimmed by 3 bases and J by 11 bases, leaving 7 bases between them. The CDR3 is CASSDRGYTF. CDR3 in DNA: TGTGCCAGCAGTGATCGGGGGTACACCTTC.

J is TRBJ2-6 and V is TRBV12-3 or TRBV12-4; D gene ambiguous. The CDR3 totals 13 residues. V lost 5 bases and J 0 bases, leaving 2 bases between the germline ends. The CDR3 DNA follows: TGTGCCAGCAGTACCTCTGGGGCCAACGTCCTGACTTTC. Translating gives CASSTSGANVLTF.

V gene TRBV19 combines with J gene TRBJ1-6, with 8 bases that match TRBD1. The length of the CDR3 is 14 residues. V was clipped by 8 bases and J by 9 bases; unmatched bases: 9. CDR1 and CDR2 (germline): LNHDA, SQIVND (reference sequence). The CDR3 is CASADRVSSSPLHF. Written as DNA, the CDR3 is TGTGCCAGTGCGGACAGGGTGTCATCTTCACCCCTCCACTTT.

Written as DNA, the CDR3 is TGTGCCAGCGCAAAAGGGGATTCCGCGGCAGTCTATGGCTACACCTTC. Translation: CASAKGDSAAVYGYTF. The chain recombines TRBV2 with TRBJ1-2, with a tentative D call TRBD1 (5 bases). Trimming removed 8 bases at V and 4 bases at J, with 23 bases between. The CDR3 extends over 16 amino acids. Germline assignment: CDR1 SNHLY and CDR2 FYNNEI. Drawing the rest from reference TRBV2 and TRBJ1-2, the complete variable domain is EPEVTQTPSHQVTQMGQEVILRCVPISNHLYFYWYRQILGQKVEFLVSFYNNEISEKSEIFDDQFSVERPDGSNFTLKIRSTKLEDSAMYFCASAKGDSAAVYGYTFGSGTRLTVV.

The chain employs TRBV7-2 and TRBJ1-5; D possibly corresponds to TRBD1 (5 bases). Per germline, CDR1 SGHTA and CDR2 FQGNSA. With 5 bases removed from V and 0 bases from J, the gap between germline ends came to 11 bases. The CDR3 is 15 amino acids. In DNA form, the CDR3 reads TGTGCCAGCAGCCCAGGGCCCAGTAGCAATCAGCCCCAGCATTTT. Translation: CASSPGPSSNQPQHF.

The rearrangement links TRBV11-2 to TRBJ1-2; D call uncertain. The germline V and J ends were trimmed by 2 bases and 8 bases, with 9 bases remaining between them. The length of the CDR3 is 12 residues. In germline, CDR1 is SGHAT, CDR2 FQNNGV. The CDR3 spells CASSLNGPGYTF. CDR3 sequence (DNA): TGTGCCAGCAGCTTAAACGGTCCGGGCTACACCTTC. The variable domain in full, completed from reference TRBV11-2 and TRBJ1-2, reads EAGVAQSPRYKIIEKRQSVAFWCNPISGHATLYWYQQILGQGPKLLIQFQNNGVVDDSQLPKDRFSAERLKGVDSTLKIQPAKLEDSAVYLCASSLNGPGYTFGSGTRLTVV.

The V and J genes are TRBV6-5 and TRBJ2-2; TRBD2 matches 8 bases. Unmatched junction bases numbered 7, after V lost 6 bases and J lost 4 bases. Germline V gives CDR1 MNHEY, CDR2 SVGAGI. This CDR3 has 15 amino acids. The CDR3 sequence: CASSAGGAGTGELFF. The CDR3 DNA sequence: TGTGCCAGCAGCGCGGGGGGAGCGGGCACCGGGGAGCTGTTTTTT.

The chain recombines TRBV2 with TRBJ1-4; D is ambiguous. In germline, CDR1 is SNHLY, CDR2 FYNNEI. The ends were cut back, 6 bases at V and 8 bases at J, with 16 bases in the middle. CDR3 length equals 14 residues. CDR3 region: CASRAGSRGEKLFF. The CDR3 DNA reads TGTGCCAGCAGGGCCGGGAGCCGTGGCGAAAAACTGTTTTTT.

CDR3 residues: CASSFTGGGYGYTF. DNA of the CDR3: TGTGCCAGCAGCTTTACAGGGGGCGGCTATGGCTACACCTTC. The V gene is TRBV11-2, the J gene TRBJ1-2; 9 bases map to TRBD1. The CDR3 is 14 amino acids. Trimming at V came to 3 bases and at J to 4 bases, leaving 3 bases not matched to a gene. Germline loops: CDR1 SGHAT, CDR2 FQNNGV.

The CDR3 reads CASSRGQSYEQYF. DNA for the CDR3: TGCGCCAGCAGCCGCGGACAGTCCTACGAGCAGTACTTC. This chain uses TRBV5-1 with TRBJ2-7, with TRBD1 as a possible D gene (6 bases). V lost 4 bases and J 1 base, leaving 9 bases between the germline ends. The CDR3 length is 13 residues. Germline V gives CDR1 SGHRS, CDR2 YFSETQ.

The CDR3 region is CASSQRDRPTGNTEAFF. The CDR3 DNA sequence: TGTGCCAGCAGTCAACGGGACAGGCCAACGGGGAACACTGAAGCTTTCTTT. The chain employs TRBV6-2 or TRBV6-3 and TRBJ1-1; 8 nucleotides agree with TRBD1. Germline CDR1 and CDR2: MNHEY and SVGEGT. The CDR3 loop spans 17 amino acids. The V gene end was trimmed by 5 bases and the J gene end by 1 base; junction bases not matched to a gene: 12.